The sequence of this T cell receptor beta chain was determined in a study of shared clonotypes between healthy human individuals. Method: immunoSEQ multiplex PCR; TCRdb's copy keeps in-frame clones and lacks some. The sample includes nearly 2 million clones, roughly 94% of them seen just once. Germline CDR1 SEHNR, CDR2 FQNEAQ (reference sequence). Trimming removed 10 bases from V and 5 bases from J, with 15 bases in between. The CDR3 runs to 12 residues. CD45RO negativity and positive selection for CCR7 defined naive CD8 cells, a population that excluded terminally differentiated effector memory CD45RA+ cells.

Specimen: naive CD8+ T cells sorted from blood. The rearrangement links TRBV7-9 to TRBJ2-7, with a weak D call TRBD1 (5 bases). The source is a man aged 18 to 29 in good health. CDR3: CAIQDHSNEQYF. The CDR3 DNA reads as TGTGCCATACAGGACCATTCAAACGAGCAGTACTTC.